The clone carrying this TCR beta chain came up a few times. Its antigen is unidentified. This CDR3 is 13 amino acids long. Trimming stripped 2 bases from V and 5 bases from J, with 8 bases between. Germline V CDR1 and CDR2: SGHRS, YFSETQ. MiXCR, run by TCRdb on the RACE reads, gives a single entry per CDR3 protein. The profile shows under 200,000 distinct CDR3 sequences, roughly 14% of them singletons. This sample was taken from a study of human T cells and chemical hapten exposure. As for the study in general: Patients were mainly female, each with alopecia areata, totalis or universalis. How much TCR each sample yielded varied, mostly because pooled library volumes differed slightly.

Time point here: patch test 1, 2 weeks after DPC sensitization. The treatment here: therapeutic diphenylcyclopropenone sensitization with weekly scalp DPC. Study-level findings and limits: There was a positive correlation between PT1 expanded TCR counts and patch test score.

The sequences come from whole blood, collected in connection with sensitization to the hapten diphenylcyclopropenone (DPC). This TCR was sampled from a woman aged 25 to 39 with alopecia areata. Some clones in this sample may be carry-over from other donors' samples. This rearrangement joins TRBV5-1 to TRBJ2-1, with a tentative D call TRBD2 (6 bases). CDR3 DNA: TGCGCCAGCAGCTTAAGGGAGGACAATGAGCAGTTCTTC. This translates into CASSLREDNEQFF. The full variable domain, with the rest looked up from reference TRBV5-1 and TRBJ2-1, is KAGVTQTPRYLIKTRGQQVTLSCSPISGHRSVSWYQQTPGQGLQFLFEYFSETQRNKGNFPGRFSGRQFSNSRSEMNVSTLELGDSALYLCASSLREDNEQFFGPGTRLTVL.